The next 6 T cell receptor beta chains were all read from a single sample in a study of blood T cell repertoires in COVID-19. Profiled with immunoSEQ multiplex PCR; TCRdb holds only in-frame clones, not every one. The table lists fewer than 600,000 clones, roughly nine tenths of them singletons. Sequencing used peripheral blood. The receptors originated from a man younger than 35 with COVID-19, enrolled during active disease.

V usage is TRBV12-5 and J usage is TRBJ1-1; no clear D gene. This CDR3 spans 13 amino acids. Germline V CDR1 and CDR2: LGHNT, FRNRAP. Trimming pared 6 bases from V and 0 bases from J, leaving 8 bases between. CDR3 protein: CASGQALNTEAFF. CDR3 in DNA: TGTGCTAGTGGCCAGGCTTTGAACACTGAAGCTTTCTTT.

The CDR3 region is CASSAEIFEKLFF. CDR3 coding DNA: TGTGCCAGCAGTGCCGAGATATTCGAAAAACTGTTTTTT. This rearrangement joins TRBV6-4 to TRBJ1-4; D uncertain. The CDR3 runs to 13 residues. Germline values: CDR1 MRHNA, CDR2 SNTAGT. Deletions cut 4 bases from V and 8 bases from J, with 11 bases between.

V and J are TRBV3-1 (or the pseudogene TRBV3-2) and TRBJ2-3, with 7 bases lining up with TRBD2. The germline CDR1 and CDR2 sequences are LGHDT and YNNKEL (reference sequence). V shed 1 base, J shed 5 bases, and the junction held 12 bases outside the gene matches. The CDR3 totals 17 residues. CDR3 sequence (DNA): TGTGCCAGCAGCCAAGGCGTCCGTTCTCCGGGGGGAGATACGCAGTATTTT. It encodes CASSQGVRSPGGDTQYF.

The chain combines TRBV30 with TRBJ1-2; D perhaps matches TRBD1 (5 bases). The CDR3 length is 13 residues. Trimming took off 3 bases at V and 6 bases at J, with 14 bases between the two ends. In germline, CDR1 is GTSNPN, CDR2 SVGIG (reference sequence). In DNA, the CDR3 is TGTGCCTGGAGGGGGGGATTTTTGGATGGCTACACCTTC. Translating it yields CAWRGGFLDGYTF.

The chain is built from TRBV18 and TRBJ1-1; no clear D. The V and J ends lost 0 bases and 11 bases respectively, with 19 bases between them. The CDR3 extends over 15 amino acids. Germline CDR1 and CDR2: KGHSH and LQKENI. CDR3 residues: CASSPPSENLSGAFF. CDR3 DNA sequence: TGTGCCAGCTCACCACCAAGTGAGAACCTATCGGGGGCTTTCTTT.

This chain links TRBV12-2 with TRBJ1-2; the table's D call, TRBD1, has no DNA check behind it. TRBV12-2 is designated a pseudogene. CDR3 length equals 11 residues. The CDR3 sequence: CASRQGEGYTF. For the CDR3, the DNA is TGTGCAAGTCGCCAGGGTGAGGGCTACACCTTC.